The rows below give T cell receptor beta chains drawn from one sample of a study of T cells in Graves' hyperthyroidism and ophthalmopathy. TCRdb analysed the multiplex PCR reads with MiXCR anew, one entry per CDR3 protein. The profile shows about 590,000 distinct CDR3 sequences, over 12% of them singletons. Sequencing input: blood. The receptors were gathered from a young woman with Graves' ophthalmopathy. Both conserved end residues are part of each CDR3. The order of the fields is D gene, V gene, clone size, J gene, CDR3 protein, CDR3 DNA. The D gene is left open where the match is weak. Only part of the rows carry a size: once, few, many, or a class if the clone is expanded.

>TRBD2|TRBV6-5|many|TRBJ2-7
CASSYQGLAGGHEQYF
TGTGCCAGCAGTTACCAAGGCCTAGCGGGAGGGCACGAGCAGTACTTC
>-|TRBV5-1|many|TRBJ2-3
CASSLTRQSSTDTQYF
TGCGCCAGCAGCTTGACTCGACAGTCTAGCACAGATACGCAGTATTTT
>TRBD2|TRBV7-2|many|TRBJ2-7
CASGNLPGLAGSYEQYF
TGTGCCAGCGGAAATCTCCCGGGACTAGCGGGAAGCTACGAGCAGTACTTC
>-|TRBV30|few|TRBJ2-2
CAWSGEGAWTGELFF
TGTGCCTGGAGCGGGGAGGGGGCTTGGACCGGGGAGCTGTTTTTT
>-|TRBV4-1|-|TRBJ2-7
CASSQEEGGYYEQYF
TGCGCCAGCAGCCAAGAGGAGGGAGGCTATTACGAGCAGTACTTC
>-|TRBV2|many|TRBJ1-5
CASGPRDSRGGQPQHF
TGTGCCAGCGGGCCCCGGGACTCCCGAGGGGGTCAGCCCCAGCATTTT
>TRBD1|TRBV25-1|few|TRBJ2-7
CASTVKADRGRSEQYF
TGTGCCAGCACCGTGAAGGCTGACAGGGGGCGTTCCGAGCAGTACTTC
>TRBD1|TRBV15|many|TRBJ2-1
CATSTSTGGLYNEQFF
TGTGCCACCAGCACCTCCACAGGGGGCCTCTACAATGAGCAGTTCTTC
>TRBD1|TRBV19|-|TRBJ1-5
CASGETGGDGQPQHF
TGTGCCAGCGGAGAGACAGGGGGCGACGGTCAGCCCCAGCATTTT
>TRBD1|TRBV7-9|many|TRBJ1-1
CASSVPGQGLDTEAFF
TGTGCCAGCAGCGTCCCGGGACAGGGTCTGGACACTGAAGCTTTCTTT
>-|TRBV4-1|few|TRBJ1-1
CASSLGPGARTEAFF
TGCGCCAGCAGCCTCGGGCCGGGGGCGCGGACTGAAGCTTTCTTT
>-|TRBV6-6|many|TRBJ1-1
CASSYPTLGNTEAFF
TGTGCCAGCAGTTACCCCACTTTGGGGAACACTGAAGCTTTCTTT
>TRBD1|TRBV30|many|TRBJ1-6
CAWSVAAGGNSPLHF
TGTGCCTGGAGTGTAGCGGCAGGGGGAAATTCACCCCTCCACTTT
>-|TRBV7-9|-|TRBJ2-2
CASSLAVILENTGELFF
TGTGCCAGCAGCTTAGCGGTTATATTGGAGAACACCGGGGAGCTGTTTTTT
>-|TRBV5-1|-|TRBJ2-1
CASSSPTFEAGYNEQFF
TGCGCCAGCAGCTCCCCCACTTTTGAGGCGGGATACAATGAGCAGTTCTTC
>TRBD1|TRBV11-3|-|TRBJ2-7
CASSSKTGPYEQYF
TGTGCCAGCAGCTCAAAGACAGGGCCCTACGAGCAGTACTTC
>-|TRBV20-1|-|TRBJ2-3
CSARDAGSPGTDTQYF
TGCAGTGCTAGAGATGCGGGGTCGCCGGGCACAGATACGCAGTATTTT
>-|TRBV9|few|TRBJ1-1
CASSVEGGQGAFF
TGTGCCAGCAGCGTAGAGGGAGGGCAGGGAGCTTTCTTT
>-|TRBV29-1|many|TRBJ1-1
CSVEERPYIEAFF
TGCAGCGTTGAAGAGCGGCCTTATATCGAAGCTTTCTTT
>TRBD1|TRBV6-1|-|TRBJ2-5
CASSGSTGVLQETQYF
TGTGCCAGCAGTGGATCGACAGGGGTATTACAAGAGACCCAGTACTTC
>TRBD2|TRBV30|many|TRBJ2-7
CAWSGLVPYEQYF
TGTGCCTGGAGCGGACTAGTACCCTACGAGCAGTACTTC
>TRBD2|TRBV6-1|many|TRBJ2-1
CASSEAAGGWNEQFF
TGTGCCAGCAGTGAAGCGGCGGGAGGGTGGAATGAGCAGTTCTTC
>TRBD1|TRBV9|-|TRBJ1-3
CASSGTGLGNTIYF
TGTGCCAGCAGCGGGACAGGGCTTGGAAACACCATATATTTT
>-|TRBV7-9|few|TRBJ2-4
CASSRMELKNIQYF
TGTGCCAGCAGCCGAATGGAGCTCAAAAACATTCAGTACTTC
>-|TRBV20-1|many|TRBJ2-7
CSARRGTWSSEQYF
TGCAGTGCCAGACGGGGCACTTGGTCGTCCGAGCAGTACTTC
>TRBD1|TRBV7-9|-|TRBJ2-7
CASSSGQGKHPYEQYF
TGTGCCAGCAGCTCAGGACAGGGAAAGCATCCCTACGAGCAGTACTTC
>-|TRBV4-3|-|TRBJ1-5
CASSQDELGGVGDQPQHF
TGCGCCAGCAGCCAAGATGAGCTGGGGGGGGTTGGAGATCAGCCCCAGCATTTT
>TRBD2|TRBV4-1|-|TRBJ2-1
CASSPTGTRSYNEQFF
TGCGCCAGCAGCCCTACGGGGACTAGATCGTACAATGAGCAGTTCTTC
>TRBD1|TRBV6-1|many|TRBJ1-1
CASSADRGVGTEAFF
TGTGCCAGCAGTGCGGACAGGGGAGTGGGCACTGAAGCTTTCTTT
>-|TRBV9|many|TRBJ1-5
CASSGNIHQPQHF
TGTGCCAGCAGCGGAAATATTCATCAGCCCCAGCATTTT
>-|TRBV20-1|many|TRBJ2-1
CSAQRGRGHYNEQFF
TGCAGTGCCCAGAGGGGGCGGGGCCATTACAATGAGCAGTTCTTC
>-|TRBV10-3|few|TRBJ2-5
CASAVAIQETQYF
TGTGCCTCTGCAGTCGCCATCCAAGAGACCCAGTACTTC
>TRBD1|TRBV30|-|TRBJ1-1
CAWYRTGGNTEAFF
TGTGCCTGGTATCGGACAGGGGGTAACACTGAAGCTTTCTTT
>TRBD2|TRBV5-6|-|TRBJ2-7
CASSLTTGLAGSYEQYF
TGTGCCAGCAGCTTGACGACGGGACTAGCGGGGTCCTACGAGCAGTACTTC
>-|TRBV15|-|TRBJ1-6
CATSRVEEVSPLHF
TGTGCCACCAGCAGAGTCGAGGAGGTTTCACCCCTCCACTTT
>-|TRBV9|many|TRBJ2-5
CASSLTPVQETQYF
TGTGCCAGCAGTCTTACCCCGGTCCAAGAGACCCAGTACTTC
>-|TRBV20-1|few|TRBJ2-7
CSPLLRQPLYEQYF
TGCAGCCCTCTTCTGAGGCAGCCTCTCTACGAGCAGTACTTC
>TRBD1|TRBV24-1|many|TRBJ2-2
CATSPRTGAGELFF
TGTGCCACCTCTCCCCGGACAGGGGCCGGGGAGCTGTTTTTT
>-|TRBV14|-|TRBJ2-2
CASSLEMDTGELFF
TGTGCCAGCAGCCTGGAGATGGACACCGGGGAGCTGTTTTTT
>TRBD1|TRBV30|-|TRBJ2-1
CAWSEGQEYNEQFF
TGTGCCTGGAGTGAAGGACAGGAGTACAATGAGCAGTTCTTC
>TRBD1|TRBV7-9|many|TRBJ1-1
CASSLAGTGGYGGNTEAFF
TGTGCCAGCAGCTTAGCCGGGACAGGGGGCTATGGGGGAAACACTGAAGCTTTCTTT
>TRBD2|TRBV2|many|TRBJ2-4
CASSATSVREGQYF
TGTGCCAGCAGTGCTACTAGCGTTCGAGAGGGTCAGTACTTC
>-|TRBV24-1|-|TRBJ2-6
CATLDSGANVLTF
TGTGCCACCCTTGATAGTGGGGCCAACGTCCTGACTTTC
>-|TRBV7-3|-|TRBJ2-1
CASSPEYQNNEQFF
TGTGCCAGCAGCCCCGAATATCAAAACAATGAGCAGTTCTTC
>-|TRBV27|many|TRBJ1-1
CASSLRPLGGTEAFF
TGTGCCAGCAGTTTAAGGCCGTTGGGGGGTACTGAAGCTTTCTTT
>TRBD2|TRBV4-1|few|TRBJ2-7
CASSPLAEVSYEQYF
TGCGCCAGCAGCCCACTAGCGGAAGTGTCCTACGAGCAGTACTTC
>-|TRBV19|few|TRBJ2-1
CASGESTYNEQFF
TGTGCCAGTGGCGAGTCAACGTACAATGAGCAGTTCTTC
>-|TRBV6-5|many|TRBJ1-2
CASSYGVGYRGYTF
TGTGCCAGCAGTTATGGAGTCGGATACAGAGGCTACACCTTC